These 15 T cell receptor beta chains came from one sample sequenced in a study of cytomegalovirus exposure and HLA in healthy donors. The primer mix had 60 Vbeta and 13 Jbeta primers. Using immunoSEQ multiplex PCR, the repertoire was profiled, and TCRdb retains in-frame clones only, with some absent. The sample contains about 100,000 clones, approximately 82% of which appear only once. The sequenced material came from PBMCs. The receptors here all came from a young woman in good health and CMV-seronegative.

V is TRBV2 and J is TRBJ2-3; 13 nucleotides agree with TRBD2. The CDR3 covers 17 residues. CDR1 and CDR2 from the germline V gene are SNHLY and FYNNEI. Trimming took 4 bases from V and 14 from J; bases not matched to a gene: 18. The CDR3 here is CASSGTLTSGGGGSMYF. CDR3 bases: TGTGCCAGCAGTGGGACCCTCACTAGCGGGGGGGGAGGAAGCATGTATTTT.

The J gene is TRBJ2-1, the V gene TRBV18; the match to TRBD2 covers 8 bases. The CDR3 has 15 amino acids. CDR1 is KGHSH, CDR2 LQKENI, per germline. V dropped 0 bases and J dropped 10; count of bases not matched to a gene: 8. The CDR3 spells CASSPPPAGEREQFF. Written as DNA, the CDR3 is TGTGCCAGCTCACCACCACCAGCGGGAGAACGGGAGCAGTTCTTC. The full variable domain, with the rest looked up from reference TRBV18 and TRBJ2-1, is NAGVMQNPRHLVRRRGQEARLRCSPMKGHSHVYWYRQLPEEGLKFMVYLQKENIIDESGMPKERFSAEFPKEGPSILRIQQVVRGDSAAYFCASSPPPAGEREQFFGPGTRLTVL.

The chain uses TRBV4-3 and TRBJ2-7; D is perhaps TRBD1 (6 bases). Germline V gives CDR1 LGHNA, CDR2 YSLEER. V shed 0 bases and J shed 4 bases, with 13 bases lying between them. This CDR3 has 15 amino acids. The CDR3 loop reads CASSQELWTAYEQYF. The CDR3 nucleotides are TGCGCCAGCAGCCAAGAATTGTGGACAGCTTACGAGCAGTACTTC.

This clone was counted a single time. This rearrangement joins TRBV30 to TRBJ2-3, with 11 bases identical to TRBD2. Germline loops: CDR1 GTSNPN, CDR2 SVGIG (reference sequence). The V and J ends lost 0 bases and 5 bases, in that order; junction bases with no gene match: 16. The CDR3 runs 19 residues. CDR3 in DNA: TGTGCCTGGAGTGTGGGCCAGGGTGGGATAGCGGGGGGGAGAGATACGCAGTATTTT. Protein: CAWSVGQGGIAGGRDTQYF.

The chain is built from TRBV25-1 and TRBJ1-1, with D unresolved. With 1 base removed from V and 4 bases from J, the gap between germline ends came to 13 bases. CDR1 and CDR2 from the germline V gene are MGHDK and SYGVNS. CDR3 length: 15 amino acids. CDR3 DNA: TGTGCCAGCAGTGAATCATCGACGGGTAGCACTGAAGCTTTCTTT. Its protein product is CASSESSTGSTEAFF.

The chain couples TRBV27 to TRBJ2-7, with 8 bases that match TRBD1. The germline CDR1 and CDR2 sequences are MNHEY and SMNVEV (reference sequence). The ends lost 2 bases at V and 2 bases at J; junction bases unmatched: 2. The CDR3 length is 14 residues. The CDR3 region has the DNA TGTGCCAGCAGTTTAAGACAGGGGCCCTACGAGCAGTACTTC. As protein: CASSLRQGPYEQYF.

The chain links TRBV7-6 to TRBJ1-1; TRBD1 matches at 8 bases. Germline V gene lookup returns CDR1 SGHVS and CDR2 FNYEAQ. The CDR3 covers 15 residues. The junction had 6 bases not matched to a gene; V was cut back by 5 bases and J by 1 base. The CDR3 DNA sequence: TGTGCCAGCAGCAGTGGACAGGGAACGAACACTGAAGCTTTCTTT. Its protein product is CASSSGQGTNTEAFF.

The chain employs TRBV29-1 and TRBJ2-2; D remains ambiguous. This CDR3 is built from 12 residues. V dropped 4 bases and J dropped 2 bases, with 5 bases sitting between them. Germline V gene lookup returns CDR1 SQVTM and CDR2 ANQGSEA. CDR3 DNA sequence: TGCAGCGTTGTACATAACACCGGGGAGCTGTTTTTT. Protein: CSVVHNTGELFF.

This rearrangement joins TRBV5-1 to TRBJ2-3; tentatively, D is TRBD1 (6 bases). This CDR3 spans 14 amino acids. Germline CDR1 SGHRS, CDR2 YFSETQ. V lost 4 bases to trimming and J lost 1 base, with 10 bases between them. DNA for the CDR3: TGCGCCAGCAGCGGCCGGACAGGCACAGATACGCAGTATTTT. Translated, it gives CASSGRTGTDTQYF. The full variable domain, with the rest looked up from reference TRBV5-1 and TRBJ2-3, is KAGVTQTPRYLIKTRGQQVTLSCSPISGHRSVSWYQQTPGQGLQFLFEYFSETQRNKGNFPGRFSGRQFSNSRSEMNVSTLELGDSALYLCASSGRTGTDTQYFGPGTRLTVL.

The rearrangement links TRBV4-1 to TRBJ2-4, with D hard to call. The V and J ends lost 2 bases and 2 bases respectively, with 7 bases between them. CDR1 and CDR2 from the germline V gene are MGHRA and YSYEKL. This CDR3 region has 14 residues. CDR3 nucleotide sequence: TGCGCCAGCAGCCAATTAACAACCAAAAACATTCAGTACTTC. This codes for CASSQLTTKNIQYF.

V and J are TRBV19 and TRBJ2-7, with TRBD1 identical over 11 bases. Per the germline V gene, CDR1 is LNHDA and CDR2 is SQIVND (reference sequence). The V gene end was trimmed by 7 bases and the J gene end by 0 bases; junction bases not matched to a gene: 8. CDR3 length: 16 residues. In DNA, the CDR3 is TGTGCCAGTACCCCGGGACAGGGGGACCGCTCCTACGAGCAGTACTTC. This encodes CASTPGQGDRSYEQYF.

The DNA of the CDR3 is TGTGCCAGCAGGACGTCGACAGGCTCTGGAAACACCATATATTTT. This encodes CASRTSTGSGNTIYF. V is TRBV6-6 and J is TRBJ1-3, with D possibly matching TRBD1 (6 bases). Trimming stripped 6 bases from V and 0 bases from J, with 12 bases between. Germline-derived CDR1 and CDR2 are MNHNY and SVGAGI (reference sequence). This CDR3 comprises 15 residues.

This chain joins TRBV4-3 and TRBJ1-2; tentative D call: TRBD1 (5 bases). The CDR3 totals 15 residues. V was cut by 0 bases and J by 4 bases, with 12 bases left in between. From germline, CDR1 is LGHNA and CDR2 YSLEER. The CDR3 coding sequence is TGCGCCAGCAGCCAAGAGGGTCAGGGATTCTATGGCTACACCTTC. Its protein is CASSQEGQGFYGYTF.

V usage is TRBV5-8 and J usage is TRBJ2-7; D is unresolved. This CDR3 comprises 14 residues. The germline V and J ends were trimmed by 0 bases and 2 bases, with 9 bases remaining between them. Per germline, CDR1 SGHTS and CDR2 YDEGEE. CDR3: CASSLVGIPYEQYF. The CDR3 region has the DNA TGTGCCAGCAGCTTGGTTGGCATACCCTACGAGCAGTACTTC.

The CDR3 sequence: CSFKQGADTQYF. The CDR3 nucleotides read TGCAGCTTTAAACAGGGGGCAGATACGCAGTATTTT. J is TRBJ2-3 and V is TRBV29-1; 8 nucleotides agree with TRBD1. The CDR3 extends over 12 amino acids. Germline values: CDR1 SQVTM, CDR2 ANQGSEA. Trimming removed 8 bases from V and 4 bases from J; junction bases left unmatched: 5.